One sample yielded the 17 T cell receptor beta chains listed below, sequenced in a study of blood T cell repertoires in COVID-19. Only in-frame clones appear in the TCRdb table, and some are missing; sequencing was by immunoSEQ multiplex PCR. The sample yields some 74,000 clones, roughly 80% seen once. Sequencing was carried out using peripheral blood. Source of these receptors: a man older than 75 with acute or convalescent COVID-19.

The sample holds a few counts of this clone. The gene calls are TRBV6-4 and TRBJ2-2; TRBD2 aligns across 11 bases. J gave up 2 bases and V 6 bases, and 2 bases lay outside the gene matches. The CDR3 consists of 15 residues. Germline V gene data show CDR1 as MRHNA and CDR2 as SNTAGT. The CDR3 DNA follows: TGTGCCAGCAGCGGACTAGCGGGCAACACCGGGGAGCTGTTTTTT. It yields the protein CASSGLAGNTGELFF.

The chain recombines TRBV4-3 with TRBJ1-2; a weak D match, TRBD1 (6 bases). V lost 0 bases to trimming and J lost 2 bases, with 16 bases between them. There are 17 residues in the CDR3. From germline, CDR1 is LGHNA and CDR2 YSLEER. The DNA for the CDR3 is TGCGCCAGCAGCCAAGATCGGGTGTTCAGGGGAAACTATGGCTACACCTTC. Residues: CASSQDRVFRGNYGYTF.

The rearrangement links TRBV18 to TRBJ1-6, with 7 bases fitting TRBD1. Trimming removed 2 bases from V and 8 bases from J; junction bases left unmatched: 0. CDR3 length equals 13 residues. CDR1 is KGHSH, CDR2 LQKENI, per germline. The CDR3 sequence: CASSPDRDSPLHF. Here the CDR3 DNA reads TGTGCCAGCTCACCAGACAGGGATTCACCCCTCCACTTT.

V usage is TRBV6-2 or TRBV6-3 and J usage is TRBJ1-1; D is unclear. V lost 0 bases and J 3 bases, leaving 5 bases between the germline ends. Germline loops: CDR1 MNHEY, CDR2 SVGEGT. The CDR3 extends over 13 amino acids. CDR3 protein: CASSYSRHTEAFF. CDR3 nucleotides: TGTGCCAGCAGTTACTCGAGGCACACTGAAGCTTTCTTT.

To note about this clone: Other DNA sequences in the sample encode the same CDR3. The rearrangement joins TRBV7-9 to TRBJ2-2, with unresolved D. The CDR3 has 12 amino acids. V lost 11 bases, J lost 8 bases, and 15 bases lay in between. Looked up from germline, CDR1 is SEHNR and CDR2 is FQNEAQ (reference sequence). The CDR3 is CAPEEPTGELFF. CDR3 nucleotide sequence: TGTGCCCCCGAGGAGCCCACTGGGGAGCTGTTTTTT.

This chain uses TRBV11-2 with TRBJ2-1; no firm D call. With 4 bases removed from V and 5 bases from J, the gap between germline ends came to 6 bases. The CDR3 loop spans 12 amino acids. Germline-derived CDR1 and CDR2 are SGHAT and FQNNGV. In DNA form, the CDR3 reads TGTGCCAGCAGCTACAGTAACAATGAGCAGTTCTTC. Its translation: CASSYSNNEQFF.

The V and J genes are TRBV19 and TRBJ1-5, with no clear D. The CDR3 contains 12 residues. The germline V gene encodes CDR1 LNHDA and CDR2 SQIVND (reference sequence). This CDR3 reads CAAGSGNQPQHF. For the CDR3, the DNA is TGTGCGGCGGGCAGCGGCAATCAGCCCCAGCATTTT.

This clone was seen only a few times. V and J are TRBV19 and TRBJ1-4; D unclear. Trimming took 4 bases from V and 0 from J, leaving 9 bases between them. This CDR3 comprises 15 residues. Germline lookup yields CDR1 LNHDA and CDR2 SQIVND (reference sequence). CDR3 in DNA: TGTGCCAGTAGTACTCTCAGCGCAACTAATGAAAAACTGTTTTTT. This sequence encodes CASSTLSATNEKLFF. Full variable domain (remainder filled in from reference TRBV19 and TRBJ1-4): DGGITQSPKYLFRKEGQNVTLSCEQNLNHDAMYWYRQDPGQGLRLIYYSQIVNDFQKGDIAEGYSVSREKKESFPLTVTSAQKNPTAFYLCASSTLSATNEKLFFGSGTQLSVL.

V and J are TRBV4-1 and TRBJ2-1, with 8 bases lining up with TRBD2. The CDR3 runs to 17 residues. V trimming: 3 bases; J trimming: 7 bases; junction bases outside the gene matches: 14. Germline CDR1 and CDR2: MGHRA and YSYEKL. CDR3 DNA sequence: TGCGCCAGCAGCCAGCTGACTGGCGGGAGGAGTTATAATGAGCAGTTCTTC. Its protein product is CASSQLTGGRSYNEQFF.

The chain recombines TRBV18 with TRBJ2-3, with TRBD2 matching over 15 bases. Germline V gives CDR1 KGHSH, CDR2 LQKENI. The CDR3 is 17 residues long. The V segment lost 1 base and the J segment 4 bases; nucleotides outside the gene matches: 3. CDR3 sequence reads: CASSPRTSGRGSDTQYF. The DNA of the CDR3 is TGTGCCAGCTCACCACGGACTAGCGGGAGGGGCTCAGATACGCAGTATTTT.

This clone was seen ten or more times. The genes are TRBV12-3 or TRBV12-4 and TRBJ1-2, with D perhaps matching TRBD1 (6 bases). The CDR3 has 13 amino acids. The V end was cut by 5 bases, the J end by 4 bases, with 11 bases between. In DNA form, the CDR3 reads TGTGCCAGCAGTCCGGACAGTTCCTATGGCTACACCTTC. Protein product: CASSPDSSYGYTF.

The CDR3 spells CASSSYSGLARTDTQYF. For the CDR3, the DNA is TGTGCCAGCAGCTCCTACTCGGGACTAGCGAGGACAGATACGCAGTATTTT. V gene TRBV3-1 (or the pseudogene TRBV3-2) combines with J gene TRBJ2-3, with 10 bases fitting TRBD2. This CDR3 comprises 17 residues. Germline CDR1 and CDR2: LGHDT and YNNKEL (reference sequence). J lost 3 bases, V lost 5 bases, and 11 bases had no gene match.

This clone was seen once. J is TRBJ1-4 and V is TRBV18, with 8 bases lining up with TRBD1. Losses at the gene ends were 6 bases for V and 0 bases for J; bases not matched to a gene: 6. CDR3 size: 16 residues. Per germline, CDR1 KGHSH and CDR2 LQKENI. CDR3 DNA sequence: TGTGCCAGCTCGCTGACAGGGGCTGCAACTAATGAAAAACTGTTTTTT. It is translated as CASSLTGAATNEKLFF.

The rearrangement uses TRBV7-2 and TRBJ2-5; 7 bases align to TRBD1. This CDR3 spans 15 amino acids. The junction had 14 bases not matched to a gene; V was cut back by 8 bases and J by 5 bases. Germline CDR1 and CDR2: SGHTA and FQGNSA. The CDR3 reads CASGITGDPRETQYF. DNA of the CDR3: TGTGCCAGCGGTATTACAGGGGACCCGAGGGAGACCCAGTACTTC.

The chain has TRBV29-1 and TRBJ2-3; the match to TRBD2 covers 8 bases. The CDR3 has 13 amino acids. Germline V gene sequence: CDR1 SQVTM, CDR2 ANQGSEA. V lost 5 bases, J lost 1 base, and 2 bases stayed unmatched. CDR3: CSVFSGGTDTQYF. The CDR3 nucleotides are TGCAGCGTTTTTAGCGGGGGCACAGATACGCAGTATTTT.

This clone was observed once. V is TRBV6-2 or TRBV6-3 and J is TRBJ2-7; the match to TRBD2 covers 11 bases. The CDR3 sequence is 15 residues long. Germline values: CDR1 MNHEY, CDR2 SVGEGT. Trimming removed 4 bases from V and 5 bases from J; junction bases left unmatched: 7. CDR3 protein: CASSLAGGQMHEQYF. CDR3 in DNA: TGTGCCAGCAGTTTAGCGGGGGGGCAGATGCACGAGCAGTACTTC.

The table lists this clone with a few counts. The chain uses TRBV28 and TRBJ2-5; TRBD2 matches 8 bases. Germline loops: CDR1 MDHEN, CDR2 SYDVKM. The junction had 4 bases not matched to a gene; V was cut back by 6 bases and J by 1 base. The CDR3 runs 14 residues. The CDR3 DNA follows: TGTGCCAGCAGCTTAGCGGGGTCCCAAGAGACCCAGTACTTC. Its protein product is CASSLAGSQETQYF.